The T cell receptor beta chain described here comes from a study of blood T cell repertoires in COVID-19. Background on the study: The United States, Italy and Spain provided the acute and convalescent COVID-19 samples. PBMCs, B-cell-depleted T cells, or T cells provided the cDNA or gDNA that made up the material.

Per the authors' pipeline: Quantification of nucleated cells was approximated via reference gene primer amplification. TCRdb's copy holds only in-frame clones and misses some; the assay was immunoSEQ multiplex PCR. V and J calls and clone size follow that table, whereas D and trimming were derived from the DNA. The sample lists about 120,000 clones, 85% occurring once. Germline V gene data show CDR1 as MNHNY and CDR2 as SVGAGI (reference sequence). Trimming left V 2 bases short and J 5 bases short, with 15 bases between. This CDR3 contains 15 residues. The gene calls are TRBV6-6 and TRBJ2-5, with D possibly matching TRBD2 (5 bases). This TCR came from an older man with acute or convalescent COVID-19. Input material: peripheral blood. CDR3 in DNA: TGTGCCAGCAGTTACGAAGGGTACAGAGGGGAGACCCAGTACTTC. Residues: CASSYEGYRGETQYF.